This T cell receptor (beta chain) is from a study of immune evolution from preneoplasia to lung adenocarcinoma. The assay was immunoSEQ multiplex PCR, and TCRdb's table has in-frame clones only and misses some. This sample has around 20,000 clones, with roughly 75% found just once. Two lung cancer pathologists independently confirmed each histologic diagnosis. The CDR3 is made up of 15 amino acids. Germline lookup yields CDR1 SQVTM and CDR2 ANQGSEA. V trimming: 5 bases; J trimming: 1 base; junction bases outside the gene matches: 7. The receptor was isolated from a person between 55 and 70 years old with lung adenocarcinoma. V is TRBV29-1 and J is TRBJ1-1; 10 bases map to TRBD1. Sequencing used FFPE invasive lung adenocarcinoma tissue. The CDR3 DNA follows: TGCAGCGTTCGTATCCGGGACAGGGGGAACACTGAAGCTTTCTTT. This codes for CSVRIRDRGNTEAFF.